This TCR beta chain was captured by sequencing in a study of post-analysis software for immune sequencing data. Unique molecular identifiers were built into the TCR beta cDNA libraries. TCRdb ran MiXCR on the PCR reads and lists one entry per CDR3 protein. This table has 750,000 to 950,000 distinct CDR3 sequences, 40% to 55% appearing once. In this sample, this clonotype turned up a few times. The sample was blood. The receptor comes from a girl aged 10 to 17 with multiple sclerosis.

The CDR3 protein is CASSDGTGFQPQHF. The CDR3, as DNA: TGTGCCAGCAGCGATGGGACAGGGTTTCAGCCCCAGCATTTT. This sequence joins TRBV7-2 and TRBJ1-5, with 9 bases identical to TRBD1. Germline lookup yields CDR1 SGHTA and CDR2 FQGNSA. Unmatched junction bases numbered 5, after V lost 5 bases and J lost 6 bases. The CDR3 is 14 residues long.